This passage covers 9 T cell receptor beta chains from one sample sequenced in a study of blood T cell repertoires in COVID-19. Assay: immunoSEQ multiplex PCR; the TCRdb copy retains only in-frame clones and omits some. The sample consists of around 450,000 clones, about nine tenths of them appearing once. The sequenced sample was PBMCs or T cells enriched from blood (not recorded which). The receptors come from a woman between 18 and 29 years old who had recovered from COVID-19.

The CDR3 region is CASSLSGGDEKLFF. The CDR3 DNA reads TGTGCCAGCAGCTTATCAGGTGGCGACGAAAAACTGTTTTTT. This chain links TRBV7-9 with TRBJ1-4, with unresolved D. V lost 2 bases and J 8 bases, leaving 12 bases between the germline ends. This CDR3 is built from 14 residues. Germline V CDR1 and CDR2: SEHNR, FQNEAQ (reference sequence). The full variable domain, rest sourced from reference TRBV7-9 and TRBJ1-4, is DTGVSQNPRHKITKRGQNVTFRCDPISEHNRLYWYRQTLGQGPEFLTYFQNEAQLEKSRLLSDRFSAERPKGSFSTLEIQRTEQGDSAMYLCASSLSGGDEKLFFGSGTQLSVL.

The chain has TRBV18 and TRBJ1-2; 7 positions agree with TRBD1. CDR1 and CDR2 (germline): KGHSH, LQKENI. Trimming removed 3 bases from V and 4 bases from J; junction bases left unmatched: 8. This CDR3 comprises 15 residues. The CDR3: CASSPGQELSYGYTF. The CDR3, as DNA: TGTGCCAGCTCACCCGGACAGGAACTGAGCTATGGCTACACCTTC.

This clone was seen once. The genes are TRBV29-1 and TRBJ1-2; D remains ambiguous. The CDR3 has 13 residues. Between the trimmed V and J ends, which lost 4 bases and 5 bases, there was a span of 14 bases. Germline loops: CDR1 SQVTM, CDR2 ANQGSEA. This CDR3 is CSVGDRAGYGYTF. DNA of the CDR3: TGCAGCGTTGGTGATCGCGCAGGTTATGGCTACACCTTC.

The J gene is TRBJ1-6, the V gene TRBV6-5; TRBD1 is a possible D gene (6 bases). V was trimmed by 5 bases and J by 11 bases, leaving 13 bases between them. This CDR3 is built from 13 residues. Looked up from germline, CDR1 is MNHEY and CDR2 is SVGAGI. CDR3 DNA sequence: TGTGCCAGCAGTCGACAGGTCGGGACACCCCTCCACTTT. Translation: CASSRQVGTPLHF.

V usage is TRBV7-7 and J usage is TRBJ2-1, with a possible D match to TRBD2 (6 bases). Deletions cut 5 bases from V and 3 bases from J, with 14 bases between. Germline V gives CDR1 SSHAT, CDR2 FNYEAQ (reference sequence). This CDR3 is built from 15 residues. The CDR3 region is CASSLGGEDYNEQFF. For the CDR3, the DNA is TGTGCCAGCAGCCTCGGAGGGGAGGACTACAATGAGCAGTTCTTC. The entire variable domain, with the rest obtained from reference TRBV7-7 and TRBJ2-1, is as follows: GAGVSQSPRYKVTKRGQDVTLRCDPISSHATLYWYQQALGQGPEFLTYFNYEAQPDKSGLPSDRFSAERPEGSISTLTIQRTEQRDSAMYRCASSLGGEDYNEQFFGPGTRLTVL.

The J gene is TRBJ1-5, the V gene TRBV7-2, with D perhaps TRBD1 (5 bases). This CDR3 region has 14 residues. Trimming took 4 bases from V and 7 from J, leaving 14 bases between them. CDR1 and CDR2 from the germline V gene are SGHTA and FQGNSA. The CDR3 loop reads CASSSTPRTQPQHF. The CDR3 nucleotides read TGTGCCAGCAGCTCTACCCCGAGGACACAGCCCCAGCATTTT. The whole variable domain, remainder taken from reference TRBV7-2 and TRBJ1-5, is GAGVSQSPSNKVTEKGKDVELRCDPISGHTALYWYRQSLGQGLEFLIYFQGNSAPDKSGLPSDRFSAERTGGSVSTLTIQRTQQEDSAVYLCASSSTPRTQPQHFGDGTRLSIL.

The chain combines TRBV11-2 with TRBJ2-4; 7 bases are a match to TRBD1. Per the germline V gene, CDR1 is SGHAT and CDR2 is FQNNGV. The CDR3 covers 17 residues. Trimming took 4 bases from V and 9 from J; bases not matched to a gene: 18. This chain's CDR3 is CASSSVTGTENRGIQYF. CDR3 nucleotides: TGTGCCAGCAGCTCTGTTACAGGGACGGAGAACAGGGGCATTCAGTACTTC.

The V gene is TRBV18, the J gene TRBJ2-1; maybe TRBD1 (5 bases). Trimming removed 3 bases from V and 0 bases from J, with 12 bases in between. There are 16 residues in the CDR3. Germline CDR1 KGHSH, CDR2 LQKENI. The CDR3 DNA reads TGTGCCAGCTCACCTCCAGGGCTGAGCTCCTACAATGAGCAGTTCTTC. Translating it yields CASSPPGLSSYNEQFF.

The chain employs TRBV9 and TRBJ2-3; weak D call: TRBD1 (5 bases). This CDR3 contains 15 residues. V was shortened by 0 bases and J by 5 bases, with 13 bases between the two germline ends. CDR1 and CDR2 (germline): SGDLS, YYNGEE. In DNA, the CDR3 is TGTGCCAGCAGCGTAGAGGGGCAAAGGGGAGATACGCAGTATTTT. It specifies CASSVEGQRGDTQYF.